This T cell receptor beta chain was identified during a study of read filtering for tumor transcriptome and immune sequencing. Study results and caveats: Sorted CD138-negative bone marrow cells were not purified T cells.

In germline, CDR1 is MNHEY, CDR2 SMNVEV (reference sequence). The CDR3 is 14 residues long. V was trimmed by 2 bases and J by 0 bases, leaving 8 bases between them. From 300 to 450 ng of RNA, a library with molecular barcoded alpha/delta and beta/gamma adaptors was made. One entry per CDR3 protein, called by TCRdb with MiXCR from the reads. The profile shows 85,000 or so distinct CDR3 sequences, roughly an eighth of them singletons. This clonotype was recorded many times. As yet, its antigen is unknown. This sequence joins TRBV27 and TRBJ2-7, with a possible D match to TRBD1 (6 bases). The TCR comes from a donor aged 40 or over with multiple myeloma. Sequenced input: a population of CD138-negative cells sorted from bone marrow. The CDR3 DNA is TGTGCCAGCAGTTTAATGGGGGCCTCCTACGAGCAGTACTTC. Its translation: CASSLMGASYEQYF.